This T cell receptor beta chain stems from a study of blood T cells in healthy people across ages. Findings and limits, study-wide: Roughly linear age-related decline in beta diversity appeared, significant by age around 40. Higher diversity and more naive CD4+ cells were features of long-lived donors, compared to aged donors.

From germline, CDR1 is SNHLY and CDR2 FYNNEI. The CDR3 runs 13 residues. A second PCR of about 7 to 12 cycles used a sample-barcoded 5' primer and a J-beta primer mix. TCRdb re-analysed the 5' RACE reads in MiXCR, keeping a single row per CDR3 protein. The sample carries under 750,000 distinct CDR3 sequences, less than 60% recorded once. To note about this clonotype: Its antigen is still unknown.

This TCR was recovered from a man aged 80 or over in good health. Sequences were obtained from blood. The rearrangement uses TRBV2 and TRBJ2-7, with 8 bases aligning to TRBD2. With the DNA end fitting TRBJ2-5 better, the J assignment may be wrong. CDR3 nucleotides: TGTGCCAGCTGCGGGACTAGGGAAGAGACCCAGTACTTC. It specifies CASCGTREETQYF.